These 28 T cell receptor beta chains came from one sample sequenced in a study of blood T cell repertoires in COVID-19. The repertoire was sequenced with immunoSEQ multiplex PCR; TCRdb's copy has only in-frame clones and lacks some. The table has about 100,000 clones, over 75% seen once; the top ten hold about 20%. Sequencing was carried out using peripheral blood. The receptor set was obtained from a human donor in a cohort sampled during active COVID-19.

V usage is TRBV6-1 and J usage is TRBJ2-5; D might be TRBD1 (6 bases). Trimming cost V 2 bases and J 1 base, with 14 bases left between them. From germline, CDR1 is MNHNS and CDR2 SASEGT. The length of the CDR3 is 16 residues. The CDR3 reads CASSEFGTTTQETQYF. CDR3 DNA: TGTGCCAGCAGTGAATTTGGGACAACAACCCAAGAGACCCAGTACTTC.

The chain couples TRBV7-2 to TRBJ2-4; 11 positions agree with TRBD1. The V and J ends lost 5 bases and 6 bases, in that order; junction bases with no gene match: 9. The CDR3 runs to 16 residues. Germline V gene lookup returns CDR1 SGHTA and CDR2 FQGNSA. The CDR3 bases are TGTGCCAGCAGCACCACTGGGACAGGGGGTATAAACATTCAGTACTTC. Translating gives CASSTTGTGGINIQYF.

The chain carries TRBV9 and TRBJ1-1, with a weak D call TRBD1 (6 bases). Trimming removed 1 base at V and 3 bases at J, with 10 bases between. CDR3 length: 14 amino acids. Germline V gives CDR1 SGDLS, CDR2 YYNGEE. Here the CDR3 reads CASSVTGSDTEAFF. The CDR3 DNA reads TGTGCCAGCAGCGTAACAGGGTCGGACACTGAAGCTTTCTTT.

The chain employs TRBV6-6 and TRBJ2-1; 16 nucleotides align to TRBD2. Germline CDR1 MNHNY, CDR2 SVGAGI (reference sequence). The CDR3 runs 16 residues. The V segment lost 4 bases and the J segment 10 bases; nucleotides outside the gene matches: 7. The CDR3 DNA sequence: TGTGCCAGCAGTTGGGGGACTAGCGGGAGGGCCAGGGAGCAGTTCTTC. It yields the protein CASSWGTSGRAREQFF.

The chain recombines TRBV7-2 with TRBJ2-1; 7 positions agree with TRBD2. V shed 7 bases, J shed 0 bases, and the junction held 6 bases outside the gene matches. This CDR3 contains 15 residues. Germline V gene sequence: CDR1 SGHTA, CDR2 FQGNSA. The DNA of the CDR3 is TGTGCCAGCAATAAGGGCGGGAGCTCCTACAATGAGCAGTTCTTC. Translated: CASNKGGSSYNEQFF.

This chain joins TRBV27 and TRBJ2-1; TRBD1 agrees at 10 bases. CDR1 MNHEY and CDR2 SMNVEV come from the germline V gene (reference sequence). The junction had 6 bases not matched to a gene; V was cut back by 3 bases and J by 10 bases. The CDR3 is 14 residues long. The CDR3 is CASSFDRGRREQFF. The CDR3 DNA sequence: TGTGCCAGCAGTTTTGACAGGGGGCGTAGGGAGCAGTTCTTC.

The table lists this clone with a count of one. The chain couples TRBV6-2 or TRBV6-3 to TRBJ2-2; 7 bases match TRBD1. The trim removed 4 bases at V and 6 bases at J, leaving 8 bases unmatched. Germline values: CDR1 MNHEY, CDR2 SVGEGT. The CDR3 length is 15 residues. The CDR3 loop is CASSFLQGMSGELFF. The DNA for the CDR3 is TGTGCCAGCAGTTTTCTACAGGGGATGTCCGGGGAGCTGTTTTTT.

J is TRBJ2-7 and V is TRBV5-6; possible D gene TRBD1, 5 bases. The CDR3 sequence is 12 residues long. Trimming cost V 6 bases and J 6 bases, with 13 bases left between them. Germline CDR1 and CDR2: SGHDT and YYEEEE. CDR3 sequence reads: CASTNTGIEQYF. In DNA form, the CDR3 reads TGTGCCAGCACCAACACAGGAATCGAGCAGTACTTC. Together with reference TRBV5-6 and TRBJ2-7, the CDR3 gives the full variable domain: DAGVTQSPTHLIKTRGQQVTLRCSPKSGHDTVSWYQQALGQGPQFIFQYYEEEERQRGNFPDRFSGHQFPNYSSELNVNALLLGDSALYLCASTNTGIEQYFGPGTRLTVT.

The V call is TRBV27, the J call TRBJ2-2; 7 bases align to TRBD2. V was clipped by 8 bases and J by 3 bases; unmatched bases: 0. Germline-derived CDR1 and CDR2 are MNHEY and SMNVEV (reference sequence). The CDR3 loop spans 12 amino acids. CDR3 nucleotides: TGTGCCAGCGGGGGGGACACCGGGGAGCTGTTTTTT. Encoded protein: CASGGDTGELFF.

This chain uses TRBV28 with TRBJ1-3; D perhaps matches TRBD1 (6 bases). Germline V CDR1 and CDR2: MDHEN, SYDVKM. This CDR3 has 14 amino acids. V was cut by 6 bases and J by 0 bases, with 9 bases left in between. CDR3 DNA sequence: TGTGCCAGCAGGGACAGTCGCTCTGGAAACACCATATATTTT. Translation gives CASRDSRSGNTIYF. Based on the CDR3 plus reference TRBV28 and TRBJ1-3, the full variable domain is DVKVTQSSRYLVKRTGEKVFLECVQDMDHENMFWYRQDPGLGLRLIYFSYDVKMKEKGDIPEGYSVSREKKERFSLILESASTNQTSMYLCASRDSRSGNTIYFGEGSWLTVV.

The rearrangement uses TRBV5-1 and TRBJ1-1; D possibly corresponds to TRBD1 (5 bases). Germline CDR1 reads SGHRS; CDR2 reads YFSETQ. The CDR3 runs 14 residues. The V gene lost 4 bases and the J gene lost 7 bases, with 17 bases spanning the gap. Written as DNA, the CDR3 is TGCGCCAGCAGCACGACAGAAGACCGACGTGAAGCTTTCTTT. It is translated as CASSTTEDRREAFF.

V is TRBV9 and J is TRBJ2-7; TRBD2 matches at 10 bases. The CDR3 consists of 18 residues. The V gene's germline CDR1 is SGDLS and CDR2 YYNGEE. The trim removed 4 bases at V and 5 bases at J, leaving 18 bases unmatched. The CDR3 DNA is TGTGCCAGCAGCTTCCCCAGGATGAAGCGGGAGGGCCCCAACGAGCAGTACTTC. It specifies CASSFPRMKREGPNEQYF.

The CDR3 loop reads CASSGLSPRNQPQHF. CDR3 in DNA: TGTGCCAGCAGTGGACTATCCCCGCGCAATCAGCCCCAGCATTTT. V gene TRBV2 combines with J gene TRBJ1-5; D gene ambiguous. The CDR3 sequence is 15 residues long. Looked up from germline, CDR1 is SNHLY and CDR2 is FYNNEI. The ends were cut back, 4 bases at V and 2 bases at J, with 12 bases in the middle.

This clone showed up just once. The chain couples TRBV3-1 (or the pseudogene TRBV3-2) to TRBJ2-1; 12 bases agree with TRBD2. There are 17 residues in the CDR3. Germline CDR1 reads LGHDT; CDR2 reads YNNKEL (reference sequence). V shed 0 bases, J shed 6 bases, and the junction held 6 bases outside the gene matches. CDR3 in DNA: TGTGCCAGCAGCCAAGATCTAGCGGGAGGGTTTTTCAATGAGCAGTTCTTC. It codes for CASSQDLAGGFFNEQFF.

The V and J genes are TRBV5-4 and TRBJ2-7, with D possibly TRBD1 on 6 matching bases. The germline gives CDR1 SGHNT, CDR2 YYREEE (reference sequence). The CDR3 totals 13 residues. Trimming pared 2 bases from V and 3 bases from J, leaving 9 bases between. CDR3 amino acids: CASSLQGIYEQYF. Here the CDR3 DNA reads TGTGCCAGCAGCTTACAGGGAATCTACGAGCAGTACTTC.

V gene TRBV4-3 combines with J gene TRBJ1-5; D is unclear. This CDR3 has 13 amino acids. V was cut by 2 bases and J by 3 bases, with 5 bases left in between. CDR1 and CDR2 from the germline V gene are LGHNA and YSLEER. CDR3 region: CASSQYNNQPQHF. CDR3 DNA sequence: TGCGCCAGCAGCCAATACAACAATCAGCCCCAGCATTTT.

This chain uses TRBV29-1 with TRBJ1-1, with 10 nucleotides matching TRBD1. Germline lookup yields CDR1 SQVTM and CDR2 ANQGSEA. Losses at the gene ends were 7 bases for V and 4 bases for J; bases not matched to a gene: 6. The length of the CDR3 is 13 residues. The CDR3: CSGGTGEGTEAFF. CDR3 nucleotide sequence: TGCAGCGGCGGGACAGGGGAGGGCACTGAAGCTTTCTTT.

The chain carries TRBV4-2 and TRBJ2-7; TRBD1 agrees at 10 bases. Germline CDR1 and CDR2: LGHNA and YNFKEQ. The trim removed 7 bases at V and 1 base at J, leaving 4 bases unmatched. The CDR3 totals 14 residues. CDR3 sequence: CASTSGQGSYEQYF. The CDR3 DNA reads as TGTGCCAGCACCTCGGGACAGGGGTCCTACGAGCAGTACTTC.

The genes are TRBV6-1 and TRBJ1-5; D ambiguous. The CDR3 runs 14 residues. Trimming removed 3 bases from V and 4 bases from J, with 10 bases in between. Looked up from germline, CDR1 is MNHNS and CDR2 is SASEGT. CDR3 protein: CASSEGPTNQPQHF. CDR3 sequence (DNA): TGTGCCAGCAGTGAGGGCCCGACGAATCAGCCCCAGCATTTT.

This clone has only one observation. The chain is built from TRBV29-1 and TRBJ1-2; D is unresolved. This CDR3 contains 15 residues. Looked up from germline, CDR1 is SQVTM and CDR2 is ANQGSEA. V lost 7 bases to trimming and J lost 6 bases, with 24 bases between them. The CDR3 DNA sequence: TGCAGCGCTGGTGCAGGAATGGCGTTTTTAGATGGCTACACCTTC. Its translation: CSAGAGMAFLDGYTF.

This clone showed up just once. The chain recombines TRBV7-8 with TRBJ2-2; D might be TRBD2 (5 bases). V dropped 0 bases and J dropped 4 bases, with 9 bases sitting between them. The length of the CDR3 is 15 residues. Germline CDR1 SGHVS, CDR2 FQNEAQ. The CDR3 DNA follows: TGTGCCAGCAGCTTAGCGGGAGTTGGCACCGGGGAGCTGTTTTTT. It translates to CASSLAGVGTGELFF.

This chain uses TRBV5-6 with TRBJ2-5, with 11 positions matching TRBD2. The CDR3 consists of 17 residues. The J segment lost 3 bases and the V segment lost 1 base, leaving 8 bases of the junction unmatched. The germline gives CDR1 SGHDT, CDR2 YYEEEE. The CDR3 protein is CASSLWLAGGIEETQYF. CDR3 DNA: TGTGCCAGCAGCTTGTGGCTAGCGGGAGGTATCGAAGAGACCCAGTACTTC.

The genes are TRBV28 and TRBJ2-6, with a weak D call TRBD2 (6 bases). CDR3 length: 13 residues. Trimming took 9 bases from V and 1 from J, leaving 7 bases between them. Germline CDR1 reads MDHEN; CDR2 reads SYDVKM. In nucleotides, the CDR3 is TGTGCCAGTGGGAGGTCTGGGGCCAACGTCCTGACTTTC. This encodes CASGRSGANVLTF.

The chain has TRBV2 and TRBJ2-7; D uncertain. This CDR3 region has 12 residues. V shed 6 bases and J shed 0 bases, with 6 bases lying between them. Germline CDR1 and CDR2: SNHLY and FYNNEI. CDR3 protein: CASSESSYEQYF. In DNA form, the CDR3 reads TGTGCCAGCAGCGAGAGCTCCTACGAGCAGTACTTC.

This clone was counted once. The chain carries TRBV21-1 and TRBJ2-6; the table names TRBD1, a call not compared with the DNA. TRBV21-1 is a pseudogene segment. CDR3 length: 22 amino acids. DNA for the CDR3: TGTGCCAGCAGCAAAATAGGGGGACCAGCCCGAGATGGGCTCTCTGGGGCCAACGTCCTGACTTTC. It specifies CASSKIGGPARDGLSGANVLTF.

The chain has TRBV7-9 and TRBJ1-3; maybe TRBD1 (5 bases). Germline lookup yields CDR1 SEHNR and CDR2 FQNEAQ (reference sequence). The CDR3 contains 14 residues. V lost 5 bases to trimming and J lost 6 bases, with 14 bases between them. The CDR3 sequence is CASSPDSGINTIYF. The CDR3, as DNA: TGTGCCAGCAGCCCTGACAGCGGGATAAACACCATATATTTT.

Here the CDR3 reads CASSPEGVPTYEQYF. The DNA for the CDR3 is TGTGCCAGCAGCCCTGAGGGAGTCCCCACCTACGAGCAGTACTTC. The gene calls are TRBV7-9 and TRBJ2-7; D perhaps matches TRBD2 (5 bases). With 5 bases removed from V and 2 bases from J, the gap between germline ends came to 16 bases. Germline values: CDR1 SEHNR, CDR2 FQNEAQ (reference sequence). The length of the CDR3 is 15 residues.

The CDR3 DNA reads as TGTGCCAGCAGCCCGGGACTAGCAGCCCACTTAGCCAAAAACATTCAGTACTTC. It encodes CASSPGLAAHLAKNIQYF. The rearrangement joins TRBV7-2 to TRBJ2-4, with 9 bases that match TRBD2. The CDR3 totals 18 residues. Per the germline V gene, CDR1 is SGHTA and CDR2 is FQGNSA. The J segment lost 0 bases and the V segment lost 5 bases, leaving 11 bases of the junction unmatched.